This passage covers 26 T cell receptor beta chains from one sample sequenced in a study of T cells after somatic rescue of genetic block. Sequenced by immunoSEQ multiplex PCR; TCRdb stores in-frame clones only, minus some. The data hold about 12,000 clones, with 74% observed a single time. What was sequenced was peripheral blood mononuclear cells (PBMCs). The source of these receptors is a boy aged 5 to 17.

The chain couples TRBV5-4 to TRBJ2-2; the D gene is possibly TRBD1 (5 bases). The CDR3 is 14 amino acids. V was clipped by 2 bases and J by 7 bases, with 12 bases between them. Germline V gene data show CDR1 as SGHNT and CDR2 as YYREEE (reference sequence). This chain's CDR3 is CASSFLIRDGELFF. In DNA, the CDR3 is TGTGCCAGCAGCTTCCTCATCAGGGACGGGGAGCTGTTTTTT.

V usage is TRBV28 and J usage is TRBJ1-2, with unresolved D. Germline V gene data show CDR1 as MDHEN and CDR2 as SYDVKM. Trimming took 5 bases from V and 4 from J, leaving 14 bases between them. The CDR3 consists of 14 residues. The CDR3 bases are TGTGCCAGCAGTCCTGCGGCCGGGGTCTATGGCTACACCTTC. This encodes CASSPAAGVYGYTF.

The chain carries TRBV5-1 and TRBJ1-2; perhaps TRBD1 as D (5 bases). The CDR3 consists of 13 residues. With 4 bases removed from V and 4 bases from J, the gap between germline ends came to 11 bases. Germline V gene sequence: CDR1 SGHRS, CDR2 YFSETQ. The CDR3 DNA is TGCGCCAGCAGCGAGGATGGGGCCTATGGCTACACCTTC. It codes for CASSEDGAYGYTF.

This clone occurred a few times. The chain uses TRBV18 and TRBJ1-1; D not resolved. With 3 bases removed from V and 5 bases from J, the gap between germline ends came to 7 bases. Germline values: CDR1 KGHSH, CDR2 LQKENI. The CDR3 loop spans 12 amino acids. The CDR3 sequence: CASSPQETEAFF. As DNA, the CDR3 is TGTGCCAGCTCACCCCAGGAAACTGAAGCTTTCTTT.

CDR3 in DNA: TGCGCCAGCAGCTTCCAGGACGGTGCTAACTATGGCTACACCTTC. Residues: CASSFQDGANYGYTF. The V and J genes are TRBV5-1 and TRBJ1-2; no clear D. Germline CDR1 is SGHRS and CDR2 is YFSETQ. Trimming cost V 2 bases and J 0 bases, with 11 bases left between them. This CDR3 comprises 15 residues.

This clone was detected a few times. The V call is TRBV7-9, the J call TRBJ2-5; D unclear. V was cut by 1 base and J by 11 bases, with 14 bases left in between. Germline values: CDR1 SEHNR, CDR2 FQNEAQ (reference sequence). The CDR3 is 13 amino acids. The CDR3 loop reads CASSLVRGYKQYF. The CDR3 DNA follows: TGTGCCAGCAGCTTAGTCCGTGGGTATAAGCAGTACTTC.

The chain carries TRBV28 and TRBJ1-3, with D unresolved. Germline lookup yields CDR1 MDHEN and CDR2 SYDVKM. The CDR3 extends over 13 amino acids. Trimming left V 3 bases short and J 2 bases short, with 5 bases between. CDR3 sequence (DNA): TGTGCCAGCAGTTTGGACGCTGGAAACACCATATATTTT. Translation: CASSLDAGNTIYF.

The chain links TRBV6-6 to TRBJ2-5, with TRBD1 matching over 9 bases. CDR1 MNHNY and CDR2 SVGAGI come from the germline V gene (reference sequence). The trim removed 8 bases at V and 4 bases at J, leaving 11 bases unmatched. The CDR3 sequence is 15 residues long. CDR3 DNA sequence: TGTGCCAGCCTTAAAACAGGGGGCTGGGGAGAGACCCAGTACTTC. It is translated as CASLKTGGWGETQYF.

The chain links TRBV15 to TRBJ2-3; no clear D gene. Trimming cost V 6 bases and J 2 bases, with 12 bases left between them. CDR1 and CDR2 (germline): LNHNV, YYDKDF (reference sequence). This CDR3 is built from 14 residues. The CDR3 reads CATRTRTNTDTQYF. CDR3 nucleotides: TGTGCCACCAGGACAAGGACCAACACAGATACGCAGTATTTT.

This chain links TRBV4-1 with TRBJ1-6, with D hard to call. CDR1 MGHRA and CDR2 YSYEKL come from the germline V gene. With 4 bases removed from V and 6 bases from J, the gap between germline ends came to 10 bases. This CDR3 spans 14 amino acids. The DNA for the CDR3 is TGCGCCAGCAGCCCCCTGGTTCTTAATTCACCCCTCCACTTT. Its protein product is CASSPLVLNSPLHF.

The V and J genes are TRBV6-5 and TRBJ2-7; TRBD1 agrees at 7 bases. Looked up from germline, CDR1 is MNHEY and CDR2 is SVGAGI. With V trimmed by 0 bases and J by 5 bases, 7 bases remained unmatched. The CDR3 runs to 15 residues. CDR3 in DNA: TGTGCCAGCAGTTACTCGAGGGACAGAAACCACGAGCAGTACTTC. Its protein product is CASSYSRDRNHEQYF.

The V gene is TRBV30, the J gene TRBJ2-5; 9 bases line up with TRBD1. The DNA end is a closer match to TRBJ2-7, so the J assignment may be wrong. The CDR3 covers 14 residues. The germline gives CDR1 GTSNPN, CDR2 SVGIG (reference sequence). Here the CDR3 DNA reads TGTGCCTGGACTCCCGGACAGGGGAAATACGAGCAGTACTTC. As protein: CAWTPGQGKYEQYF.

This clone is medium-sized (0.01 to 0.1%). The rearrangement links TRBV9 to TRBJ2-3; 11 bases line up with TRBD2. Unmatched junction bases numbered 11, after V lost 3 bases and J lost 2 bases. The CDR3 contains 18 residues. Germline values: CDR1 SGDLS, CDR2 YYNGEE. The CDR3 loop reads CASSATTIAGGATDTQYF. The CDR3, as DNA: TGTGCCAGCAGCGCAACGACGATAGCGGGGGGGGCCACAGATACGCAGTATTTT.

This chain uses TRBV19 with TRBJ1-5; no definite D call. Germline CDR1 LNHDA, CDR2 SQIVND (reference sequence). With 6 bases removed from V and 3 bases from J, the gap between germline ends came to 12 bases. CDR3 size: 14 residues. CDR3 DNA sequence: TGTGCCAGTAGCCCCACGGGGTTCAATCAGCCCCAGCATTTT. Its translation is CASSPTGFNQPQHF.

This rearrangement joins TRBV19 to TRBJ2-4, with no clear D. Germline V gene data show CDR1 as LNHDA and CDR2 as SQIVND (reference sequence). This CDR3 is built from 17 residues. V lost 5 bases, J lost 0 bases, and 17 bases lay in between. The CDR3 is CASSPVLLVGAKNIQYF. The DNA of the CDR3 is TGTGCCAGTAGTCCGGTCCTCCTGGTGGGAGCCAAAAACATTCAGTACTTC.

The chain carries TRBV5-6 and TRBJ1-1, with 7 bases aligning to TRBD1. Looked up from germline, CDR1 is SGHDT and CDR2 is YYEEEE. V was clipped by 2 bases and J by 2 bases; unmatched bases: 9. The CDR3 spans 16 residues. The CDR3 region has the DNA TGTGCCAGCAGCTTATTGACAGGGACGCTAAACACTGAAGCTTTCTTT. Translating it yields CASSLLTGTLNTEAFF.

This rearrangement joins TRBV18 to TRBJ2-3, with D possibly being TRBD2 (5 bases). The CDR3 extends over 13 amino acids. The germline V gene has CDR1 KGHSH and CDR2 LQKENI. Trimming cost V 0 bases and J 7 bases, with 8 bases left between them. CDR3 bases: TGTGCCAGCTCACCACCGGGAGCCTATACGCAGTATTTT. It yields the protein CASSPPGAYTQYF.

This clone was observed a handful of times. The V and J genes are TRBV7-3 and TRBJ2-5; D might be TRBD2 (5 bases). Germline CDR1 is SGHTA and CDR2 is FQGTGA. The CDR3 covers 13 residues. The germline V and J ends were trimmed by 5 bases and 5 bases, with 12 bases remaining between them. The CDR3 nucleotides read TGTGCCAGCAGCACTGGGCGAGGGGAGACCCAGTACTTC. It yields the protein CASSTGRGETQYF.

The chain uses TRBV5-5 and TRBJ2-5; TRBD1 matches at 9 bases. CDR3 size: 14 residues. CDR1 SGHKS and CDR2 YYEKEE come from the germline V gene (reference sequence). V lost 3 bases to trimming and J lost 4 bases; unmatched junction nucleotides: 4. CDR3 in amino acids: CASSSGTGIETQYF. DNA of the CDR3: TGTGCCAGCAGCTCCGGGACAGGGATAGAGACCCAGTACTTC.

The chain recombines TRBV7-8 with TRBJ1-4; D is undetermined. CDR1 is SGHVS, CDR2 FQNEAQ, per germline. V was pared by 7 bases and J by 0 bases, with 12 bases between. The CDR3 runs to 15 residues. CDR3 residues: CASTAQIATNEKLFF. In DNA, the CDR3 is TGTGCCAGCACCGCACAAATCGCAACTAATGAAAAACTGTTTTTT.

The rearrangement joins TRBV7-9 to TRBJ2-5, with D unclear. Trimming pared 3 bases from V and 4 bases from J, leaving 9 bases between. The CDR3 spans 13 residues. Germline values: CDR1 SEHNR, CDR2 FQNEAQ (reference sequence). Here the CDR3 DNA reads TGTGCCAGCAGCTTCGGCTTTTTAGAGACCCAGTACTTC. It codes for CASSFGFLETQYF.

The chain has TRBV5-1 and TRBJ2-1; no firm D call. Trimming removed 2 bases at V and 5 bases at J, with 14 bases between. CDR1 is SGHRS, CDR2 YFSETQ, per germline. CDR3 length: 15 amino acids. The CDR3 region is CASSLVSKLDNEQFF. Written as DNA, the CDR3 is TGCGCCAGCAGCTTAGTATCCAAGTTGGACAATGAGCAGTTCTTC. Looking up the rest from reference TRBV5-1 and TRBJ2-1 gives the full variable domain: KAGVTQTPRYLIKTRGQQVTLSCSPISGHRSVSWYQQTPGQGLQFLFEYFSETQRNKGNFPGRFSGRQFSNSRSEMNVSTLELGDSALYLCASSLVSKLDNEQFFGPGTRLTVL.

The chain joins TRBV19 to TRBJ2-1; D remains ambiguous. Germline V gene data show CDR1 as LNHDA and CDR2 as SQIVND (reference sequence). This CDR3 region has 16 residues. Trimming removed 6 bases from V and 2 bases from J, with 17 bases in between. Written as DNA, the CDR3 is TGTGCCAGTAGAACCCTTACGGGCGCCACCTACAATGAGCAGTTCTTC. Its protein is CASRTLTGATYNEQFF.

The chain carries TRBV5-1 and TRBJ1-3; D not resolved. CDR3 length: 15 amino acids. Germline loops: CDR1 SGHRS, CDR2 YFSETQ. V was cut by 4 bases and J by 4 bases, with 15 bases left in between. The CDR3 loop is CASSPFGGLGNTIYF. As DNA, the CDR3 is TGCGCCAGCAGCCCCTTTGGAGGGTTAGGAAACACCATATATTTT.

V gene TRBV29-1 combines with J gene TRBJ1-4; D gene ambiguous. The CDR3 loop spans 13 amino acids. Trimming shortened V by 0 bases and J by 3 bases, and 5 bases separated the two germline ends. Germline CDR1 SQVTM, CDR2 ANQGSEA. The CDR3 loop reads CSVEEGANEKLFF. The CDR3, as DNA: TGCAGCGTTGAAGAGGGAGCTAATGAAAAACTGTTTTTT.

The rearrangement uses TRBV25-1 and TRBJ2-1; weak D call: TRBD1 (5 bases). The CDR3 has 13 amino acids. V was pared by 2 bases and J by 3 bases, with 5 bases between. CDR1 and CDR2 (germline): MGHDK, SYGVNS. CDR3 residues: CASSEQGYNEQFF. The DNA for the CDR3 is TGTGCCAGCAGTGAACAGGGCTACAATGAGCAGTTCTTC.